This TCR beta chain was found in a study of shared clonotypes between healthy human individuals. On the study more broadly: Samples came from a couple of female and three male donors aged 18 to 49.

CDR1 is DFQATT and CDR2 is SNEGSKA in the germline V gene (reference sequence). The V end lost 2 bases, the J end lost 14 bases, and 14 bases lay between the germline ends. The CDR3 sequence is 11 residues long. TCRdb's copy holds only in-frame clones and misses some; the assay was immunoSEQ multiplex PCR. The sample shows 2.5 million or so clones, more than 80% of them seen only once. The study separated CD4+ cells into CD45RA+ naive and CD45RA-negative memory subsets. Material: naive CD4+ T cells sorted from blood. The subset denotes: CD45RA+ positively selected. This TCR was sampled from a man aged 18 to 29 in good health. The V gene is TRBV20-1, the J gene TRBJ2-3; D perhaps matches TRBD2 (6 bases). The CDR3, as DNA: TGCAGTGCTAGACCAAAGGGACTCTCGTATTTT. This encodes CSARPKGLSYF.